The sequence of this T cell receptor beta chain was determined in a study of blood T cell repertoires in COVID-19 (dated by TCRdb to about 2020). Regarding the study in general: Collaborator samples came from the United States, Italy and Spain and covered acute and convalescent phases of COVID-19. The material from the prospective study consisted of cDNA or gDNA derived from T cells, B-cell-depleted T cells, or PBMCs. The dataset comprised deeply sampled blood TCRbeta repertoires from subjects exposed to, actively infected with, or recovered from COVID-19. The repertoires were released in a freely available public database meant as a resource for research on the immune response to SARS-CoV-2. Samples were obtained from the ongoing ImmuneRACE study (first 160 participants) and from some 1,300 subjects provided by 6 global collaborators. A de-identified subject ID, COVID-19 status, age in years and sex were almost always included in the sample metadata. HLA class I and class II types, where available, came from metadata supplied by the sample provider rather than from assay-based typing.

There are a few counts of this clone. This receptor's antigen is unknown. Within one base of it there is no much larger clone, and no base qualities were kept. TCRbeta CDR3 regions were amplified from genomic DNA using the immunoSEQ Assay, a bias-controlled multiplex PCR. The original pipeline was this. Nucleated cell counts per sample were estimated from amplification of reference gene primers within the assay. Sequence reads were collapsed and filtered to measure the absolute abundance of every unique TCRbeta CDR3 rearrangement. Productive Simpson clonality was computed per sample as the square root of Simpson's diversity index over productive rearrangements. Entries here come from immuneACCESS through TCRdb and include only in-frame sequences with V and J called. Some clones fail to appear in such tables; in the studies checked, an unresolved V gene covers under half of the shortfall, and the cause of the remainder is unknown. That table is the source of V, J and clone size, and D and trimming were worked out from the DNA. This sample is represented by 150,000 or so clones; roughly 87% of them were singletons. The ten largest account for around 1.2% of the sample.

Enrolling through a virtual design, the prospective study's participants ranged in age from roughly 18 to 90 years and lived across 24 United States geographic areas. In the prospective study, cohorts were assigned on the basis of participant-reported clinical history obtained from a screening survey and a study questionnaire. In the prospective study, mobile phlebotomists collected whole blood, serum and a nasopharyngeal or oropharyngeal swab from each participant. Participants in the prospective study had the option to provide additional blood draws and questionnaires over a roughly 2-month period. Before DNA extraction, prospective study blood samples were shipped either frozen or at room temperature. Overall results and qualifications from the work: Clinical and demographic metadata were provided uncurated, with the amount varying by source and participant.

The CDR3 sequence holds 18 residues, the cysteine and phenylalanine included. Of the read, only the CDR3 DNA is kept; its 54 bases are in frame from base 1. The germline V gene supplies CDR1 MDHEN and CDR2 SYDVKM. V is trimmed back by 3 bases and J by 8 bases, and the junction contains 13 bases that no gene match accounts for. The material sequenced was PBMCs or T cells enriched from blood (not recorded which). This TCR was recovered from a human donor with acute COVID-19. The donor label of this sample is uncertain. The chain is made from TRBV28 and TRBJ2-1; the central 13 bases match TRBD2. The sequenced DNA: TGTGCCAGCAGTTTCGCCTTGACTAGCGGGGGGAGCCGAGATGAGCAGTTCTTC. This codes for CASSFALTSGGSRDEQFF.